This T cell receptor beta chain emerged from a study of beta chain features in type 1 diabetes. Broader study findings: Among all four CD4+ subsets, Type 1 diabetes patients had TCRB CDR3s that were moderately but significantly shorter.

The study reverse transcribed the entire isolated RNA, so it sequenced expressed TCRB transcripts. Sequencing used immunoSEQ multiplex PCR; TCRdb keeps in-frame clones, though not all of them. The table has 310,000 or so clones, roughly 15% seen once; the top ten hold roughly 0.015%. This clone showed up just a few times. The target antigen is unknown. The receptor's source is a man aged 18 to 35 with type 1 diabetes. The sequencing input was naive CD4+ T cells from blood.

This CDR3 reads CASSLGTLPTNEKLFF. CDR3 bases: TGTGCCAGCAGCTTAGGTACTCTCCCAACTAATGAAAAACTGTTTTTT. The chain uses TRBV7-9 and TRBJ1-4; D not resolved. Germline V lookup: CDR1 SEHNR, CDR2 FQNEAQ (reference sequence). The CDR3 is made up of 16 amino acids. Trimming stripped 1 base from V and 0 bases from J, with 9 bases between.